The TCR beta chain described here comes from a study of blood T cell repertoires in COVID-19. Across the study: Donors in the United States, Italy and Spain gave samples during acute or convalescent COVID-19.

Clones were read by immunoSEQ multiplex PCR, and TCRdb kept only the in-frame ones, dropping some. The table shows about 300,000 clones, with around 87% occurring only once. The clonotype originates from a man in his 70s with acute or convalescent COVID-19. Sequencing was performed on peripheral blood.

CDR3 sequence reads: CASRSTRGQSSYEQYF. The CDR3 DNA is TGTGCCAGCAGATCAACCAGGGGGCAGAGTTCCTACGAGCAGTACTTC. V usage is TRBV6-6 and J usage is TRBJ2-7; 8 bases are shared with TRBD1. V lost 6 bases and J lost 1; bases outside the gene matches: 11. This CDR3 spans 16 amino acids. CDR1 and CDR2 from the germline V gene are MNHNY and SVGAGI (reference sequence).